This entry features one TCR beta chain sequence. Its antigen target is currently unknown. Base quality data are lacking; no much larger clone is found one base away. The data were taken from a study of T cell changes during pregnancy in multiple sclerosis (dated by TCRdb to about 2019). Some background on the complete study: In women with multiple sclerosis, the researchers looked at how the T cell repertoire shifted as pregnancy progressed.

Via the germline V gene, CDR1 is MGHRA and CDR2 YSYEKL. The CDR3, cysteine through phenylalanine, is 17 amino acids long. CDR3 DNA only is kept here, 51 bases in frame from base 1. Trimming takes 1 base off V and 2 bases off J; junction bases not matched to a gene: 9. Receptor amplification or capture employed the immunoSEQ multiplex PCR assay. The source is immuneACCESS, and TCRdb retained only in-frame sequences with V and J called. Part of the clones is not carried over; for the studies checked, unresolved V genes explain less than half of this, and the remainder is unexplained. The sample profile shows over 60,000 clones; 75% to 95% of them were found once. The ten largest clonotypes hold less than 0.85% of the sample.

The receptor was isolated from a female donor in good health, enrolled as a control in a pregnancy study. This sequence uses TRBV4-1 and TRBJ2-5; 8 bases in the middle match TRBD1. Sequenced here: peripheral blood, sampled in the third trimester of pregnancy. The nucleotide sequence reads TGCGCCAGCAGCCAAGGAGGACAGGGTGGAGGGCAAGAGACCCAGTACTTC. Its translation reads: CASSQGGQGGGQETQYF.